A selection of T cell receptor beta chains follows, all from one sample in a study of beta chain features in type 1 diabetes. The assay was immunoSEQ multiplex PCR, and TCRdb's table has in-frame clones only and misses some. The sample has approximately 150,000 clones, 63% seen once. The source material was naive CD4+ T cells from blood. Source of these receptors: a man under 40 with type 1 diabetes. CDR3s include the opening cysteine and the closing phenylalanine or tryptophan. Fields, in order: V gene, clone size, J gene, D gene, CDR3 DNA, CDR3 protein. A D gene is named only where the DNA matches it firmly. Expanded clones are given a class, and other clones once, few, many or no size at all.

V gene: TRBV5-6
clone size: -
J gene: TRBJ2-4
D gene: -
CDR3 DNA: TGTGCCAGCAGCTTGGAAGGTGGACGGCGGCTTAACATTCAGTACTTC
CDR3 protein: CASSLEGGRRLNIQYF

V gene: TRBV9
clone size: -
J gene: TRBJ2-5
D gene: TRBD2
CDR3 DNA: TGTGCCAGCAGCGTAAGCGGGGGGCACATCCAAGAGACCCAGTACTTC
CDR3 protein: CASSVSGGHIQETQYF

V gene: TRBV7-9
clone size: -
J gene: TRBJ1-2
D gene: TRBD1
CDR3 DNA: TGTGCCAGCAGCAGAGGACAGGGATATGGCTACACCTTC
CDR3 protein: CASSRGQGYGYTF

V gene: TRBV7-9
clone size: -
J gene: TRBJ1-1
D gene: TRBD1
CDR3 DNA: TGTGCCAGCAGCCCTCGGACAGGGACGAACACTGAAGCTTTCTTT
CDR3 protein: CASSPRTGTNTEAFF

V gene: TRBV6-5
clone size: -
J gene: TRBJ1-5
D gene: -
CDR3 DNA: TGTGCCAGCAGTCCAACTACAGGGAATCAGCCCCAGCATTTT
CDR3 protein: CASSPTTGNQPQHF

V gene: TRBV28
clone size: -
J gene: TRBJ2-7
D gene: -
CDR3 DNA: TGTGCCAGCAGCCCATCCAATCGACCAATCTTC
CDR3 protein: CASSPSNRPIF

V gene: TRBV7-9
clone size: once
J gene: TRBJ2-6
D gene: -
CDR3 DNA: TGTGCCAGCAGCTTCCCTCCCCGGGTCCTGACTTTC
CDR3 protein: CASSFPPRVLTF

V gene: TRBV6-1
clone size: -
J gene: TRBJ2-4
D gene: -
CDR3 DNA: TGTGCCAGCAGTGAATTATTGGGCACCCCGTCATGGGGCTTC
CDR3 protein: CASSELLGTPSWGF

V gene: TRBV27
clone size: few
J gene: TRBJ2-3
D gene: -
CDR3 DNA: TGTGCCAGCAGTTTGCTAAGGGTCACAGATACGCAGTATTTT
CDR3 protein: CASSLLRVTDTQYF

V gene: TRBV9
clone size: -
J gene: TRBJ1-1
D gene: TRBD1
CDR3 DNA: TGTGCCAGCAGCGTTTTACACAGTGGACAGGGGAATGAAGCTTTCTTT
CDR3 protein: CASSVLHSGQGNEAFF

V gene: TRBV6-5
clone size: -
J gene: TRBJ2-7
D gene: -
CDR3 DNA: TGTGCCAGCAGTTACTCGATGACGGACTACGAGCAGTACTTC
CDR3 protein: CASSYSMTDYEQYF

V gene: TRBV7-9
clone size: -
J gene: TRBJ2-3
D gene: -
CDR3 DNA: TGTGCCAGCAACCTTCCCTCAGATACGCAGTATTTT
CDR3 protein: CASNLPSDTQYF

V gene: TRBV29-1
clone size: -
J gene: TRBJ1-3
D gene: -
CDR3 DNA: TGCAGCGTTGAAGGGTCGGGAAACACCATATATTTT
CDR3 protein: CSVEGSGNTIYF

V gene: TRBV5-1
clone size: -
J gene: TRBJ1-1
D gene: -
CDR3 DNA: TGCGCCAGCAGCTTTGAGGGGATGAACACTGAAGCTTTCTTT
CDR3 protein: CASSFEGMNTEAFF

V gene: TRBV9
clone size: -
J gene: TRBJ2-5
D gene: TRBD1
CDR3 DNA: TGTGCCAGCAGCGTAGCGGACAGGGGAAGGGCACGAGAGACCCAGTACTTC
CDR3 protein: CASSVADRGRARETQYF

V gene: TRBV5-1
clone size: -
J gene: TRBJ1-1
D gene: -
CDR3 DNA: TGCGCCAGCAGCTTTGGGTTTGGGAACACTGAAGCTTTCTTT
CDR3 protein: CASSFGFGNTEAFF

V gene: TRBV14
clone size: -
J gene: TRBJ2-5
D gene: TRBD2
CDR3 DNA: TGTGCCAGCAGCCGGGTAGCGGGGGTGTCAGAGACCCAGTACTTC
CDR3 protein: CASSRVAGVSETQYF

V gene: TRBV13
clone size: -
J gene: TRBJ2-7
D gene: -
CDR3 DNA: TGTGCCAGCAGCAAAGAGACGGGTTACTACGAGCAGTACTTC
CDR3 protein: CASSKETGYYEQYF

V gene: TRBV30
clone size: -
J gene: TRBJ1-1
D gene: -
CDR3 DNA: TGTGCCTGGAGAGTATCAGATCTTACTGAAGCTTTCTTT
CDR3 protein: CAWRVSDLTEAFF

V gene: TRBV7-9
clone size: -
J gene: TRBJ2-1
D gene: TRBD1
CDR3 DNA: TGTGCCCTAAGACAGGGATACTCCTACAATGAGCAGTTCTTC
CDR3 protein: CALRQGYSYNEQFF

V gene: TRBV7-2
clone size: -
J gene: TRBJ1-2
D gene: -
CDR3 DNA: TGTGCCAGCAGCTTGGCGGTTACCAACTATGGCTACACCTTC
CDR3 protein: CASSLAVTNYGYTF

V gene: TRBV5-1
clone size: -
J gene: TRBJ2-6
D gene: -
CDR3 DNA: TGCGCCAGCAGCTTAGCAGGGACTGGGGCCAACGTCCTGACTTTC
CDR3 protein: CASSLAGTGANVLTF